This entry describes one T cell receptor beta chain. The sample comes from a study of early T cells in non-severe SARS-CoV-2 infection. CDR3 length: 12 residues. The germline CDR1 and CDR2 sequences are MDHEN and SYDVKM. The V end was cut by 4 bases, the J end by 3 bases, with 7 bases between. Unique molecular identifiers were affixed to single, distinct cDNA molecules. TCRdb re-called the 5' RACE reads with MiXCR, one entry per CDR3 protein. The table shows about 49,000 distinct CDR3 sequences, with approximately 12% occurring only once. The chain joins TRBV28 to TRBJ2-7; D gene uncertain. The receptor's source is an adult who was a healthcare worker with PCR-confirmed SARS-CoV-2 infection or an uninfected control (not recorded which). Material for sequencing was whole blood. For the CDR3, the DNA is TGTGCCAGCAGTTGGATAGACTACGAGCAGTACTTC. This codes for CASSWIDYEQYF.